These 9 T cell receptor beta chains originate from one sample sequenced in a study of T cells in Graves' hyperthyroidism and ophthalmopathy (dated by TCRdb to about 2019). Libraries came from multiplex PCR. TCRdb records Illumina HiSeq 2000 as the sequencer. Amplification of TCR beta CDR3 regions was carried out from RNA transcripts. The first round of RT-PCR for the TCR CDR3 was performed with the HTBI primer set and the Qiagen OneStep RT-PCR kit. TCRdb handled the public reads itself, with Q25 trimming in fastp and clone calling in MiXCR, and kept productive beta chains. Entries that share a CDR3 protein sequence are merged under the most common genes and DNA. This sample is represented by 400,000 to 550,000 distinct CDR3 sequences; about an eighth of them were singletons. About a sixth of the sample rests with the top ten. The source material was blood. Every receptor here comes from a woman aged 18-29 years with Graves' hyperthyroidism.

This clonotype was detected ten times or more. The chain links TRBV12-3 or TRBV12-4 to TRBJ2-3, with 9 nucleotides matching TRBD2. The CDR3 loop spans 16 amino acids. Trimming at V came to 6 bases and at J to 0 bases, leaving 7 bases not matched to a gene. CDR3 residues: CASRILAGGSTDTQYF. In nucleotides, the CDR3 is TGTGCCAGCAGGATATTGGCGGGAGGGAGCACAGATACGCAGTATTTT.

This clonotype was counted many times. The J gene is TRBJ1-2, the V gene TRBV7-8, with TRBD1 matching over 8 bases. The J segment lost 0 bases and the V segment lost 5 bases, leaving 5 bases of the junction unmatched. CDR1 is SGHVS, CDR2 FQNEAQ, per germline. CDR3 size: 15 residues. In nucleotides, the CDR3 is TGTGCCAGCAGCCGCGGACAGGGATCTAACTATGGCTACACCTTC. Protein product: CASSRGQGSNYGYTF.

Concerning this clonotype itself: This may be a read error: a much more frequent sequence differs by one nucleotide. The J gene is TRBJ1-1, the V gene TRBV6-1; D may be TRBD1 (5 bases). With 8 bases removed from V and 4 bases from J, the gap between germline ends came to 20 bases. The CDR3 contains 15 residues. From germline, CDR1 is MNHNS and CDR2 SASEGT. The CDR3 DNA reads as TGTGCCAGCGGGGCCGGGCAGGGTACGGCCACTGAAGCTTTCTTT. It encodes CASGAGQGTATEAFF.

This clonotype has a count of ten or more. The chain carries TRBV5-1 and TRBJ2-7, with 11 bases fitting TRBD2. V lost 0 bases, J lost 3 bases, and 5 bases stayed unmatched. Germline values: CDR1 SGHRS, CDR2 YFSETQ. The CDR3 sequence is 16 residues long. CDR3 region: CASSLAGTSGGYEQYF. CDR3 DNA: TGCGCCAGCAGCTTGGCCGGGACTAGCGGAGGCTACGAGCAGTACTTC. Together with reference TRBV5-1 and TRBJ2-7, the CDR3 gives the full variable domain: KAGVTQTPRYLIKTRGQQVTLSCSPISGHRSVSWYQQTPGQGLQFLFEYFSETQRNKGNFPGRFSGRQFSNSRSEMNVSTLELGDSALYLCASSLAGTSGGYEQYFGPGTRLTVT.

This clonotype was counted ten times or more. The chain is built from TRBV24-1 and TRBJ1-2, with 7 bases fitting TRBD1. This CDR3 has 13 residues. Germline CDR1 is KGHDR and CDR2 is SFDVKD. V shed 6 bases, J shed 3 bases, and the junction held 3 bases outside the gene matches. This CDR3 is CATSRDSYYGYTF. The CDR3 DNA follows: TGTGCCACCAGTCGGGACAGCTACTATGGCTACACCTTC.

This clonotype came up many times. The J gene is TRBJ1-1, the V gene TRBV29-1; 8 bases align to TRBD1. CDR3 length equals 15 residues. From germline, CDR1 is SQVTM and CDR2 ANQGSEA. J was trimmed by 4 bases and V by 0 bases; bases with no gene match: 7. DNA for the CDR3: TGCAGCGTTGAAGACACGACAGGGGCAGGCACTGAAGCTTTCTTT. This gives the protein CSVEDTTGAGTEAFF.

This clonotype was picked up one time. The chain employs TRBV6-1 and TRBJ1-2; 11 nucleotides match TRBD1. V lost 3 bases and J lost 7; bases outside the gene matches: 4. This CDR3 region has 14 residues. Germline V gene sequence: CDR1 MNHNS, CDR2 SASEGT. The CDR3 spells CASSEGTGGRGYTF. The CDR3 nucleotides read TGTGCCAGCAGTGAGGGGACAGGGGGACGTGGCTACACCTTC.

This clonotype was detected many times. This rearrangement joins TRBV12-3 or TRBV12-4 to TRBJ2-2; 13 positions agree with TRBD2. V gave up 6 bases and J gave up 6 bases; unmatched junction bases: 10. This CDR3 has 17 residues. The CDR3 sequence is CASRRSTSGRAAGELFF. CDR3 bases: TGTGCCAGCAGGCGGTCCACTAGCGGGAGGGCCGCCGGGGAGCTGTTTTTT.

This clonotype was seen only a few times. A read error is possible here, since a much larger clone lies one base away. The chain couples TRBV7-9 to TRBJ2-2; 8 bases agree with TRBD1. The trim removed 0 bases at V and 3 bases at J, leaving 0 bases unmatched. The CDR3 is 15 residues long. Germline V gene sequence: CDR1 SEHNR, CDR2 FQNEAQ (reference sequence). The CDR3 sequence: CASSLATGDTGELFF. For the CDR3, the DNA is TGTGCCAGCAGCTTAGCGACAGGGGACACCGGGGAGCTGTTTTTT.